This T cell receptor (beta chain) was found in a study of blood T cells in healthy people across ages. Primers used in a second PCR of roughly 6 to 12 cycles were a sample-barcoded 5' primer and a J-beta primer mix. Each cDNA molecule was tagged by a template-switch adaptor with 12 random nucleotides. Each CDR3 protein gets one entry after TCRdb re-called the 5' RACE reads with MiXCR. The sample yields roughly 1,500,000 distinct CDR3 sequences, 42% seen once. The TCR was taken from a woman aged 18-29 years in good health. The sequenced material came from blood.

The CDR3 spells CASSERKGGGETQYF. The CDR3 nucleotides are TGTGCCAGCAGTGAAAGAAAGGGGGGTGGAGAGACCCAGTACTTC. This sequence joins TRBV6-1 and TRBJ2-5; tentatively, D is TRBD1 or TRBD2 (6 bases each). The ends were cut back, 2 bases at V and 4 bases at J, with 14 bases in the middle. This CDR3 is built from 15 residues. The germline V gene has CDR1 MNHNS and CDR2 SASEGT.